This T cell receptor beta chain was identified in a study of blood T cell repertoires in COVID-19. Study as a whole: Spain, Italy and the United States supplied samples that represented acute and convalescent COVID-19. T cells, B-cell-depleted T cells, or PBMCs provided the cDNA or gDNA that served as material.

Seattle cases were enrolled at active infection and followed longitudinally. Original methodology: Amplification from reference gene primers served as the basis for estimated nucleated cell counts. TCRdb's copy holds only in-frame clones and misses some; the assay was immunoSEQ multiplex PCR. V and J calls plus clone size are reproduced from that table; the DNA served to infer D and trimming. The sample holds fewer than 250,000 clones, roughly 82% seen once. V lost 3 bases and J 2 bases, leaving 5 bases between the germline ends. This CDR3 comprises 12 residues. The germline V gene has CDR1 SEHNR and CDR2 FQNEAQ (reference sequence).

The sequencing input was peripheral blood. This clonotype originated in a woman in her fifties or sixties with COVID-19, enrolled during active disease. This chain uses TRBV7-9 with TRBJ2-7; no clear D gene. The CDR3 here is CASSFWPYEQYV. CDR3 sequence (DNA): TGTGCCAGCAGCTTTTGGCCCTACGAGCAGTACGTC.